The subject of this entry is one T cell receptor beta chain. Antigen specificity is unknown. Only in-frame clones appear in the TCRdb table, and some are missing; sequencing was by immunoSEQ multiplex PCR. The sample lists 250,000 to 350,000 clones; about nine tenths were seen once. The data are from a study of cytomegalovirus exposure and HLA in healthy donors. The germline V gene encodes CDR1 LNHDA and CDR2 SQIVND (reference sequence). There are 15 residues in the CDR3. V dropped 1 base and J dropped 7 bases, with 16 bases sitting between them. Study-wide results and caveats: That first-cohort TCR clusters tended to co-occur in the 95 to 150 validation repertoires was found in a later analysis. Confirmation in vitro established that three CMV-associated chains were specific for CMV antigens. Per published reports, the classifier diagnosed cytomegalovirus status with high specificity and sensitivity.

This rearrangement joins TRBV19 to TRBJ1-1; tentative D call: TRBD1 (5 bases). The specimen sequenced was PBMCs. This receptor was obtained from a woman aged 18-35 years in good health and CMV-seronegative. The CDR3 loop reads CASSIVGGRAREAFF. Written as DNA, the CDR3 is TGTGCCAGTAGTATAGTTGGGGGGAGAGCGCGTGAAGCTTTCTTT.